This entry lists 27 T cell receptor beta chains sequenced from one sample in a study of cytomegalovirus exposure and HLA in healthy donors. 13 Jbeta primers and 60 Vbeta primers were used for the PCR. The data were produced by immunoSEQ multiplex PCR, yet TCRdb's version contains in-frame clones alone and is incomplete. This table has about 150,000 clones, 70% to 80% appearing once. The specimen was PBMCs. The receptor source for this set is a man aged 25 to 45 in good health and CMV-seronegative.

For this clone: Because the CDR3 is missing its conserved closing phenylalanine or tryptophan, this is likely a read error. The limits of the CDR3 on the DNA are not certain, so only TCRdb's listed CDR3 is given. The genes are TRBV5-6 and TRBJ1-1; the table's D call TRBD1 went unverified against the DNA. Germline CDR1 is SGHDT and CDR2 is YYEEEE. The CDR3 extends over 13 residues, inclusive of both ends. The CDR3 reads CASSLLGRGVIGV.

The genes are TRBV19 and TRBJ2-1; 9 nucleotides line up with TRBD2. The CDR3 runs to 16 residues. After removal of 0 bases from V and 2 bases from J, the junction contained 2 bases not matched to a gene. In germline, CDR1 is LNHDA, CDR2 SQIVND (reference sequence). CDR3 coding DNA: TGTGCCAGTAGTATAGACGGCGGGAGGGCCTACAATGAGCAGTTCTTC. Translated, it gives CASSIDGGRAYNEQFF.

The chain has TRBV27 and TRBJ2-1; D may be TRBD2 (6 bases). The CDR3 is 13 amino acids. The ends were cut back, 3 bases at V and 7 bases at J, with 10 bases in the middle. The V gene's germline CDR1 is MNHEY and CDR2 SMNVEV (reference sequence). CDR3 coding DNA: TGTGCCAGCAGTTTCTCAGGAGGGAATGAGCAGTTCTTC. Its protein is CASSFSGGNEQFF.

This clone was found a few times. The CDR3 loop reads CASSLGSSYEQYF. In DNA form, the CDR3 reads TGTGCCAGCAGCTTAGGGAGCTCCTACGAGCAGTACTTC. The chain recombines TRBV11-3 with TRBJ2-7; D is ambiguous. Per germline, CDR1 SGHNT and CDR2 YENEEA. The CDR3 length is 13 residues. Deletions cut 1 base from V and 0 bases from J, with 4 bases between.

This clone was recorded only once. J is TRBJ2-3 and V is TRBV30, with TRBD2 as a possible D gene (7 bases). Germline CDR1 GTSNPN, CDR2 SVGIG (reference sequence). CDR3 length: 15 residues. With 5 bases removed from V and 1 base from J, the gap between germline ends came to 16 bases. The chain's CDR3 is CAWDDGGRGTDTQYF. In DNA, the CDR3 is TGTGCCTGGGACGACGGGGGGCGGGGCACAGATACGCAGTATTTT.

This clone was seen a few times. The V gene is TRBV10-2, the J gene TRBJ1-1; 8 nucleotides match TRBD1. CDR3 size: 14 residues. Germline V gene data show CDR1 as WSHSY and CDR2 as SAAADI. V trimming: 10 bases; J trimming: 4 bases; junction bases outside the gene matches: 11. The DNA of the CDR3 is TGCGCCACCGCGTTACAGGGGGGCTCCACTGAAGCTTTCTTT. Its protein product is CATALQGGSTEAFF.

The chain is built from TRBV5-1 and TRBJ2-7, with 9 bases lining up with TRBD1. CDR1 SGHRS and CDR2 YFSETQ come from the germline V gene. J lost 2 bases, V lost 4 bases, and 4 bases had no gene match. The CDR3 runs 14 residues. Here the CDR3 DNA reads TGCGCCAGCAGCCCTGGACAGGGGCCCTACGAGCAGTACTTC. Translating it yields CASSPGQGPYEQYF.

This sequence joins TRBV5-1 and TRBJ2-1, with 13 bases fitting TRBD2. The CDR3 is 23 residues long. Unmatched junction bases numbered 21, after V lost 3 bases and J lost 0 bases. CDR1 and CDR2 (germline): SGHRS, YFSETQ. The DNA for the CDR3 is TGCGCCAGCAGCTCAGGACAGGGCACAAAGGGACTAGCGGGAACGAGCTCCTACAATGAGCAGTTCTTC. Translation: CASSSGQGTKGLAGTSSYNEQFF.

The chain recombines TRBV6-4 with TRBJ2-3; TRBD2 agrees at 8 bases. Trimming at V came to 3 bases and at J to 0 bases, leaving 5 bases not matched to a gene. The CDR3 spans 16 residues. Germline V CDR1 and CDR2: MRHNA, SNTAGT. CDR3: CASSEASGSSTDTQYF. DNA for the CDR3: TGTGCCAGCAGTGAGGCCAGCGGGAGTAGCACAGATACGCAGTATTTT.

This chain joins TRBV11-2 and TRBJ1-1; D uncertain. This CDR3 is built from 12 residues. Germline CDR1 reads SGHAT; CDR2 reads FQNNGV. The ends were cut back, 8 bases at V and 6 bases at J, with 13 bases in the middle. DNA of the CDR3: TGTGCCAGCTCCCCTCCGGTCCCTGAAGCTTTCTTT. Translation: CASSPPVPEAFF.

The chain has TRBV9 and TRBJ1-4, with 9 bases matching TRBD1. CDR3 length: 14 amino acids. V lost 4 bases to trimming and J lost 6 bases; unmatched junction nucleotides: 4. Per germline, CDR1 SGDLS and CDR2 YYNGEE. DNA of the CDR3: TGTGCCAGCAGCAGGGACAGGGAGGATGAAAAACTGTTTTTT. Translation: CASSRDREDEKLFF.

Written as DNA, the CDR3 is TGTGCCAGCAGCTTTAGCGGGATAAGGGATACGCAGTATTTT. As protein: CASSFSGIRDTQYF. V usage is TRBV11-2 and J usage is TRBJ2-3; 8 bases line up with TRBD2. CDR1 and CDR2 from the germline V gene are SGHAT and FQNNGV. V lost 3 bases to trimming and J lost 6 bases; unmatched junction nucleotides: 5. The CDR3 runs to 14 residues.

This clone was recorded only once. This sequence joins TRBV5-1 and TRBJ1-1, with D possibly TRBD1 on 5 matching bases. Germline CDR1 is SGHRS and CDR2 is YFSETQ. This CDR3 contains 14 residues. Trimming removed 2 bases from V and 2 bases from J, with 10 bases in between. In DNA form, the CDR3 reads TGCGCCAGCAGCTTAGCGACAGATAACACTGAAGCTTTCTTT. It is translated as CASSLATDNTEAFF.

This clone came up once. The chain recombines TRBV4-1 with TRBJ2-1; possible D gene TRBD2, 6 bases. V gave up 4 bases and J gave up 9 bases, with 19 bases separating them. The CDR3 has 15 amino acids. CDR1 is MGHRA, CDR2 YSYEKL, per germline. In DNA, the CDR3 is TGCGCCAGCAGCCCCGGGCAGACTAGGGTACGTGAGCAGTTCTTC. This sequence encodes CASSPGQTRVREQFF.

The J gene is TRBJ2-5, the V gene TRBV7-2; 7 bases match TRBD1. The V segment lost 5 bases and the J segment 2 bases; nucleotides outside the gene matches: 5. Germline CDR1 is SGHTA and CDR2 is FQGNSA. CDR3 length: 14 amino acids. DNA of the CDR3: TGTGCCAGCAGCCTACGACAGGGACAAGAGACCCAGTACTTC. Protein: CASSLRQGQETQYF.

This clone appeared once. The CDR3 DNA sequence: TGTGCCAGCTCACCCCCGTTGGTAGCGGGAGTTAATGAGCAGTACTTC. This codes for CASSPPLVAGVNEQYF. V is TRBV18 and J is TRBJ2-7; 9 bases line up with TRBD2. The CDR3 consists of 16 residues. Germline CDR1 KGHSH, CDR2 LQKENI. V shed 3 bases and J 7 bases; nucleotides not matched to a gene: 13.

V is TRBV6-5 and J is TRBJ1-2; 10 bases are a match to TRBD1. Germline V gives CDR1 MNHEY, CDR2 SVGAGI. This CDR3 is 12 amino acids long. V dropped 7 bases and J dropped 7; count of bases not matched to a gene: 3. CDR3 loop: CASTGQGFGYTF. In DNA form, the CDR3 reads TGTGCCAGCACGGGACAGGGGTTTGGCTACACCTTC.

This clone showed up just once. The rearrangement uses TRBV19 and TRBJ2-4; tentatively, D is TRBD1 (6 bases). V lost 3 bases and J lost 3, with 12 bases in between. CDR1 is LNHDA, CDR2 SQIVND, per germline (reference sequence). The CDR3 totals 15 residues. The CDR3 sequence is CASSIPSGVKNIQYF. The CDR3 region has the DNA TGTGCCAGTAGTATCCCCTCAGGGGTCAAAAACATTCAGTACTTC.

The chain has TRBV11-2 and TRBJ1-2; TRBD1 agrees at 9 bases. Per the germline V gene, CDR1 is SGHAT and CDR2 is FQNNGV. J lost 8 bases, V lost 6 bases, and 7 bases had no gene match. The length of the CDR3 is 13 residues. CDR3 residues: CASSTTGGAGYTF. The CDR3 region has the DNA TGTGCCAGCAGTACTACAGGGGGCGCGGGCTACACCTTC.

About this clone itself: A junction end diverges from the germline sequence, so it may reflect a read error. The V gene is TRBV7-8, the J gene TRBJ2-4, with D uncertain. Germline V CDR1 and CDR2: SGHVS, FQNEAQ. The CDR3 sequence is 12 residues long. CDR3 nucleotides: TGTGCCAGCAGTACCCCACAGTCAGCCATGGACTTC. Encoded protein: CASSTPQSAMDF.

Turning to this clone: Relative to the germline gene, one junction end is altered; a read error may explain this. The chain carries TRBV6-1 and TRBJ1-5; D perhaps matches TRBD1 (5 bases). The germline V gene has CDR1 MNHNS and CDR2 SASEGT. This CDR3 is built from 13 residues. The CDR3 nucleotides are TGTGCCAGCAGAGAAGTCGGGGGTCAGCCCCAGCATTTT. It specifies CASREVGGQPQHF.

J is TRBJ2-1 and V is TRBV27; D might be TRBD2 (6 bases). V was clipped by 4 bases and J by 2 bases, with 18 bases between them. CDR3 length: 17 amino acids. The germline gives CDR1 MNHEY, CDR2 SMNVEV (reference sequence). The CDR3 is CASSSWGLGEAYNEQFF. The CDR3 DNA follows: TGTGCCAGCAGTTCTTGGGGGTTGGGGGAGGCCTACAATGAGCAGTTCTTC.

The rearrangement uses TRBV28 and TRBJ1-2, with 8 nucleotides matching TRBD1. Per germline, CDR1 MDHEN and CDR2 SYDVKM. This CDR3 is 13 amino acids long. The junction had 2 bases not matched to a gene; V was cut back by 6 bases and J by 2 bases. CDR3 residues: CASRDRENYGYTF. The DNA for the CDR3 is TGTGCCAGCAGGGACAGGGAGAACTATGGCTACACCTTC.

This clone was picked up a small number of times. The same CDR3 can be traced to other DNA sequences in this sample. The chain joins TRBV19 to TRBJ2-7; no firm D call. Germline CDR1 and CDR2: LNHDA and SQIVND (reference sequence). The CDR3 has 12 residues. V gave up 3 bases and J gave up 3 bases, with 6 bases separating them. CDR3 bases: TGTGCCAGTAGTATCGCCGGCTACGAGCAGTACTTC. This sequence encodes CASSIAGYEQYF.

The chain joins TRBV28 to TRBJ1-2, with D possibly TRBD1 on 5 matching bases. Trimming left V 6 bases short and J 2 bases short, with 19 bases between. The CDR3 is made up of 16 amino acids. The V gene's germline CDR1 is MDHEN and CDR2 SYDVKM. As DNA, the CDR3 is TGTGCCAGCAGCTGGGCGGGGGAGGGGTTAAACTATGGCTACACCTTC. Its translation: CASSWAGEGLNYGYTF.

This sequence joins TRBV5-6 and TRBJ1-5; D unresolved. This CDR3 has 15 amino acids. Germline V gene data show CDR1 as SGHDT and CDR2 as YYEEEE. V dropped 0 bases and J dropped 0 bases, with 7 bases sitting between them. The CDR3: CASSLGAHSNQPQHF. In nucleotides, the CDR3 is TGTGCCAGCAGCTTGGGCGCGCATAGCAATCAGCCCCAGCATTTT. Complete variable domain (other parts from reference TRBV5-6 and TRBJ1-5): DAGVTQSPTHLIKTRGQQVTLRCSPKSGHDTVSWYQQALGQGPQFIFQYYEEEERQRGNFPDRFSGHQFPNYSSELNVNALLLGDSALYLCASSLGAHSNQPQHFGDGTRLSIL.

This sequence joins TRBV6-1 and TRBJ1-3; D is uncertain. The V end was cut by 5 bases, the J end by 2 bases, with 10 bases between. The germline gives CDR1 MNHNS, CDR2 SASEGT. The length of the CDR3 is 14 residues. The CDR3 loop reads CASSSGIAGNTIYF. Written as DNA, the CDR3 is TGTGCCAGCAGTTCGGGGATCGCTGGAAACACCATATATTTT.